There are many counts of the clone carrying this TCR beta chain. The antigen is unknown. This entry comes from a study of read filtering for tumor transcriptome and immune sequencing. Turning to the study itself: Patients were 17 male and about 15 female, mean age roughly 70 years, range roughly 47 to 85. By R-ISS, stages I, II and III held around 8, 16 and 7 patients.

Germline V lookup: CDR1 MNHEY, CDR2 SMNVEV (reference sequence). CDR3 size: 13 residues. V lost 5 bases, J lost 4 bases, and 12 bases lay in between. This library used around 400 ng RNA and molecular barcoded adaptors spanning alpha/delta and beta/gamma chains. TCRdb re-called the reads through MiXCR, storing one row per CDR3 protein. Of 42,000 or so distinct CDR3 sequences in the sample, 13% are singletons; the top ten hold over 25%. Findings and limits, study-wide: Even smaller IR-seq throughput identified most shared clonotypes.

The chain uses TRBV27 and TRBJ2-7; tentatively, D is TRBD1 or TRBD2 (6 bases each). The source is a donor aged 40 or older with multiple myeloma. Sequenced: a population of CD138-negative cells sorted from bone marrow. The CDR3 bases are TGTGCCAGCAGTCGGCAGGGGAGGTACGAGCAGTACTTC. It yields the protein CASSRQGRYEQYF.